This TCR beta chain emerged from a study of cytomegalovirus exposure and HLA in healthy donors. With 6 bases clipped from V and 4 bases from J, the junction kept 5 bases outside the gene matches. The CDR3 extends over 14 amino acids. Germline lookup yields CDR1 MNHEY and CDR2 SMNVEV (reference sequence). PCR amplification relied on 60 Vbeta primers (plus 13 Jbeta primers). This table comes from immunoSEQ multiplex PCR, and its TCRdb copy is limited to in-frame clones, with some not included. Here the sample spans under 250,000 clones, 75% to 85% being singletons. Points from the study as a whole: An analysis done earlier found most TCR beta V segments productive about 87% or about 30% of the time.

This clone was counted a single time. Its target is not known. V usage is TRBV27 and J usage is TRBJ2-5; 10 nucleotides agree with TRBD1. Sequenced input: PBMCs. The receptor was derived from a woman in her sixties or seventies in good health and CMV-seropositive. The CDR3: CASRTGGLGETQYF. CDR3 coding DNA: TGTGCCAGCAGGACAGGGGGCTTGGGAGAGACCCAGTACTTC.